One T cell receptor beta chain is described in this entry. What this receptor recognizes is not known. This may be a read error, as it is one base from a much larger clone. Here the CDR3 omits its conserved ending phenylalanine or tryptophan, so a read error is the likely source. The sample is drawn from a study of blood T cells in healthy people across ages (dated by TCRdb to between 2014 and 2016). In the study overall: In model experiments, roughly one uniquely barcoded TCR beta cDNA molecule per two T cells was captured by template switching. Using deep sequencing normalized with unique cDNA molecular identifiers, the study measured how TCR beta repertoire diversity changes with age. The donors were divided into four age groups: young (average approximately 17 years), middle-aged (around 41), aged (around 67) and long-lived (about 80). To avoid experimental bias, donors of different ages were randomly spread across the sequencing lanes. For two donors (one aged 18 to 29 and one aged 80 or older), the study analyzed two additional independent replicas of 1 million unique cDNA reads from the same blood draw.

The library was made by 5' RACE. The instrument given in TCRdb is Illumina HiSeq 2500. A second PCR of roughly 6 to 11 cycles was run with a J-beta primer mix and a sample-barcoded 5' primer. A template-switch 5' adaptor carrying 12 random nucleotides introduced a unique molecular identifier onto each TCR beta cDNA molecule. Each sample yielded at least 2.5 million CDR3-containing paired-end reads. The Mint cDNA synthesis kit, primed by a TRBC-specific oligonucleotide, was used to synthesize first-strand cDNA from all RNA. Following uracil-DNA glycosylase treatment, all cDNA underwent a first 18-cycle PCR with the universal primers M1SS and BC2_uni_R. As for the original processing: Normalization of each sample was performed by random selection of 1 million high-quality reads, each carrying a distinct molecular identifier. Instead of being binned into consensus sequences, reads that shared molecular identifiers were thrown out. MiTCR, with a Q25 quality threshold and the strictest error-elimination algorithm, was used for CDR3 identification, clonotype clustering and error correction. A nonparametric unseen species model with Euler transformation was used to estimate a lower bound on total TCR beta diversity. Through fastp at Q25 and MiXCR, TCRdb rebuilt clones from the public reads, retaining in-frame beta chains. Every CDR3 protein is listed once, alongside the most common genes and DNA of its rows. In this record, the V and J calls reflect TCRdb's handling and not the investigators' own analysis. In all, the sample holds some 1.6 million distinct CDR3 sequences, and almost 35% of those were seen once. The ten largest clones capture around 10% of the sample.

Donors were a few dozen systemically healthy Caucasian individuals from Russia aged roughly 6 to 95 years. Around 10 milliliters of peripheral blood were collected from each donor into EDTA-treated Vacutainer tubes. Ficoll-Paque density-gradient centrifugation was used to isolate PBMCs, with at least 6.5 million per sample. Total RNA was extracted from PBMCs with Trizol reagent, with at least 5 micrograms obtained per sample. For every donor, flow cytometry on a PBMC aliquot measured the percentage of naive CD45RAhigh/CD27high T cells. V lost 5 bases and J lost 9 bases; the stretch between them is 17 bases long. The CDR3 extends over 14 residues, inclusive of both ends. This entry keeps only the CDR3 DNA: 42 bases, framed from base 1. General findings and caveats noted by the study authors: As age increased, observed TCR beta diversity per million T cells dropped in a roughly linear way, and a significant reduction was already evident by age approximately 40. Because donor CMV infection status was unknown, age-related changes in expanded clonotypes were potentially confounded. Compared with the aged group, the long-lived group had more naive CD4+ T cells, fewer expanded clones and increased TCR diversity, suggesting age selection. Estimates of total diversity from one million sequenced T cells were regarded as lower bounds and underestimates. Since profiling was done on bulk unsorted PBMCs, naive and antigen-experienced compartments could not be conclusively compared. There was a strong correlation between observed TCR beta diversity and the percentage of naive T cells measured by flow cytometry.

This receptor was identified in a woman younger than 45 in good health. In this chain, TRBV12-3 or TRBV12-4 is recombined with TRBJ2-1; the D gene cannot be resolved beyond TRBD1 or TRBD2, each matching 7 bases. The sequenced material came from blood. The encoded CDR3 is CASSPGGQPAEQFC. The DNA reads as follows: TGTGCCAGCAGTCCGGGGGGACAGCCGGCTGAGCAGTTCTGC.